This T cell receptor beta chain originates from a study of Graves' ophthalmopathy and Graves' hyperthyroidism. The study, taken as a whole, reports: Both a roughly 68% sensitivity and an approximately 76% specificity characterized the model's predictions of ophthalmopathy progression.

This CDR3 contains 12 residues. V lost 6 bases, J lost 6 bases, and 11 bases lay in between. Germline-derived CDR1 and CDR2 are MDHEN and SYDVKM. Scientists amplified the TCR beta CDR3 regions from RNA transcripts. The first-round RT-PCR employed HTBI primers together with the Qiagen OneStep RT-PCR kit. A multiplex PCR was then performed as the second round. Each CDR3 protein is one row after TCRdb ran MiXCR on the multiplex PCR reads. The sample lists over 150,000 distinct CDR3 sequences, about 40% occurring once. Ophthalmopathy in the donors was of moderate-to-severe activity, with CAS ≥3, NOSPECS ≥4 and duration under 3 months. Orbital computed tomography, thyroid ultrasound, TRAb, serum thyroxine and clinical symptoms formed the basis of diagnosis. This clonotype was recorded at least ten times. The antigen is unknown.

The material sequenced was peripheral blood. The chain carries TRBV28 and TRBJ1-1; D gene unclear. This clonotype was obtained from a woman aged 35 to 49 with Graves' ophthalmopathy. Here the CDR3 reads CASSFKRAEAFF. In nucleotides, the CDR3 is TGTGCCAGCAGCTTCAAACGCGCTGAAGCTTTCTTT.